This TCR beta chain was identified in a study of T cell responses to AZD1222 COVID-19 vaccine (dated by TCRdb to the early 2020s). About the study as a whole: A total of just over 230 trial participants underwent TCR sequencing, of whom roughly 210 had received two doses of AZD1222 and about 25 had received two doses of the MenACWY control vaccine. Trial participants were enrolled into age subgroups of 18-55, 56-69 and 70-plus years, which contained 148, 28 and 57 TCR-sequenced participants, respectively. What the study reported, not specific to this receptor: Spike-specific TCR breadth and depth rose significantly after two AZD1222 doses compared with day 0 and with MenACWY recipients. Most participants were white British and females outnumbered males, and the authors suggested that clonal diversity may have been underestimated. Epitopes outside the regions mutated in the B.1.351 and B.1.1.7 variants were reportedly recognized by nearly half of the unique spike-specific TCRs. The vaccine-associated CD4 TCRs covered the entire spike protein, and the dominant responses fell in regions 160-218 and 743-854. Only a handful of AZD1222 recipients were SARS-CoV-2 seropositive at baseline, limiting conclusions about previously exposed vaccinees. No day 14 peak-response samples were available, so repertoires were characterized only after the peak T cell response. In the small 56-69-year group, the increase in depth fell short of significance, most likely because of low power.

On this clone: The antigen it recognizes is unknown. Per-base qualities were not stored, and no clone one base away is much larger.

The CDR3 regions of human TCRbeta chains were analyzed by immunosequencing. In the original analysis: TCRs in the repertoires were compared against a reference library of SARS-CoV-2-specific TCRs that had been generated with the MIRA antigen-specificity platform. Breadth meant the fraction of unique TCRs that were SARS-CoV-2-associated, whereas depth meant the fraction of total T cells that were SARS-CoV-2-associated. Using the MIRA data, each spike-specific TCR was mapped to the spike region that the TCR reacts to and placed in a CD4 or CD8 class. Log10-transformed breadth and depth values were compared by one-way ANOVA with Sidak's multiple comparisons tests. TCRdb obtained this table from immuneACCESS and retained in-frame rearrangements with V and J assigned. These tables miss some clones; where compared with another copy, unresolved V genes account for less than half of the shortfall, and the remainder is unexplained. V, J and clone size were drawn from that table, and D and trimming were deduced from the DNA. For this sample there are tens of thousands of clones; 75% to 90% appear just once. About 23% of the sample goes to the ten largest clones.

The cysteine opens and the phenylalanine closes a CDR3 of 14 amino acids. Kept here is only the CDR3 DNA, which spans 42 bases and is read in frame from base 1. The V and J ends are trimmed by 6 bases and 4 bases, leaving 14 bases between them. From a lookup of the germline V gene, CDR1 and CDR2 are MNHEY and SVGAGI. Per the publication, the time point label means: about 28 days (+/-7) after the second vaccine dose. AZD1222 recipients with second doses at about 4 weeks or about 12 weeks were pooled, because spike-specific TCR depth and breadth did not differ between schedules. Vaccinee samples came from UK trials COV001 and COV002, including a single-blind randomized controlled phase 2/3 trial of AZD1222 (ChAdOx1 nCoV-19) in healthy adults. Trial participant PBMC samples were collected at day 0 and day 28 after the second dose for TCRbeta chain sequencing.

This specimen was peripheral blood, taken 28 days after the second AZD1222 dose. This TCR came from an adult who received the AZD1222 COVID-19 vaccine. Recombination connected TRBV6-5 to TRBJ2-3; confidence is insufficient to name the D gene. The DNA sequence reads TGTGCCAGCAGCCGAGTTACAGCTTCAGATACGCAGTATTTT. This translates into CASSRVTASDTQYF.